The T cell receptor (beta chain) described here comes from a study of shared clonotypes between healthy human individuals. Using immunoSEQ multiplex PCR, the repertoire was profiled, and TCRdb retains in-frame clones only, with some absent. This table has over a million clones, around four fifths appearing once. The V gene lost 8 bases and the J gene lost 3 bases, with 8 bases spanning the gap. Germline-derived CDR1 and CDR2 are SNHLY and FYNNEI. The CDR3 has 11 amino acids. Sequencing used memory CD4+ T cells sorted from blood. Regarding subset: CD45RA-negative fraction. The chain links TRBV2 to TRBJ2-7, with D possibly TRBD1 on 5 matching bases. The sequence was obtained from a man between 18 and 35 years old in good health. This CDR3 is CASQGIYEQYF. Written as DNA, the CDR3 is TGTGCCAGCCAGGGTATCTACGAGCAGTACTTC.